This TCR beta chain was sequenced for a study of blood T cell repertoires in COVID-19. Method: immunoSEQ multiplex PCR; TCRdb's copy keeps in-frame clones and lacks some. The table has 300,000 to 400,000 clones, about nine tenths seen once. Trimming removed 1 base from V and 3 bases from J; junction bases left unmatched: 5. The CDR3 is 16 residues long. Germline-derived CDR1 and CDR2 are SGHDN and FVKESK. This sequence was found in a young woman with COVID-19, enrolled during active disease. This chain links TRBV14 with TRBJ2-3; 9 bases are a match to TRBD2. Sequencing was carried out using peripheral blood. The CDR3 DNA sequence: TGTGCCAGCAGCCAAGTAGCGGGAGATAGGACAGATACGCAGTATTTT. Protein sequence: CASSQVAGDRTDTQYF.